This T cell receptor beta chain was recovered during a study of chemoradiotherapy in HPV16-positive cancers. Overall study findings and caveats: Only a couple of HPV16-positive patients supplied the functional HPV-specificity definition. HPV-responsive T-cell expansion during chemoradiotherapy was linked to improved recurrence-free survival in HPV16-positive patients.

Only in-frame clones appear in the TCRdb table, and some are missing; sequencing was by immunoSEQ multiplex PCR. The sample lists over 900 clones, 60% to 80% occurring once. This clone was observed a single time. Its antigen is still unknown. With V trimmed by 7 bases and J by 2 bases, 8 bases remained unmatched. CDR3 length: 15 amino acids. Germline V gives CDR1 MNHEY, CDR2 SVGAGI. The V call is TRBV6-5, the J call TRBJ2-1, with TRBD1 identical over 7 bases. The sample here was tumor tissue, taken from a patient who underwent chemoradiotherapy. The sequence was collected from a human donor with HPV-associated anogenital cancer. For the CDR3, the DNA is TGTGCCAGCACTCCTCTTGGGACAGCCTACAATGAGCAGTTCTTC. Protein product: CASTPLGTAYNEQFF.